Listed below are T cell receptor beta chains from one sample, sequenced in a study of OX40 agonist ivuxolimab in advanced cancers. Only in-frame clones appear in the TCRdb table, and some are missing; sequencing was by immunoSEQ multiplex PCR. The table lists tens of thousands of clones, approximately 86% of them singletons, with 1.1% in the top ten. The sequencing here drew on CD4+ or CD8+ T cells sorted from blood, taken in a trial of the OX40 agonist ivuxolimab. Receptor source: an adult with an advanced solid tumor such as melanoma, head and neck, liver or kidney cancer. CDR3s leave out the opening cysteine and the closing phenylalanine or tryptophan. Fields, in order: D gene, clone size, V gene, CDR3 protein. D genes are given only for firm matches. The size entry is marked missing in some rows and otherwise reads once, few, many or a size class.

>TRBD1|-|TRBV6-6
ASSYAGQGGYEQY
>TRBD1|-|TRBV5-5
ASRGTATYEQY
>-|few|TRBV29-1
SVEGQTDTQY
>-|-|TRBV7-2
ASSPPGQPQH
>TRBD1|-|TRBV2
ASSQRGLDGYT
>-|-|TRBV28
ASSPRDPNFTLH
>TRBD2|-|TRBV11-2
ASSLGGTRNEQY
>TRBD1|-|TRBV7-9
ASSLGSGGLGEQF
>-|-|TRBV6-1
ASSEAGYEQY
>-|-|TRBV6-5
ASKRQETQY
>-|-|TRBV9
ASSAGTQNTGELF
>-|-|TRBV28
ASSLGSSGNTIY
>-|-|TRBV7-2
ASSPGGAGDYEQY
>-|once|TRBV12-5
ASGLTDTQY
>-|-|TRBV10-3
ASTSRDGYEQY
>TRBD2|-|TRBV5-1
ASSFGTSGPYNEQF
>TRBD1|-|TRBV14
ASGDRDSYEQY
>-|-|TRBV19
ASRVGDLSNQPQH
>-|-|TRBV18
ASSLGVGNTEAF
>-|-|TRBV2
ASRASSSTYEQY
>-|-|TRBV10-3
AISQPGGDEQY
>-|once|TRBV9
ASSGSSAGEQF
>-|-|TRBV30
AWSRENTEAF
>TRBD1|-|TRBV19
ASSVSGTGDRKQY
>-|-|TRBV7-9
ASSFKGGEQETQY
>-|-|TRBV20-1
SAVAADTQY
>TRBD1|-|TRBV2
ASSGDRALGNTIY
>TRBD2|-|TRBV7-9
ASSSSGSLGTGELF
>-|-|TRBV18
ASSEQRSGETQY
>-|-|TRBV28
ASSPQGFYSNQPQH
>-|-|TRBV6-6
ASSPLEGWNTEAF
>TRBD1|-|TRBV9
ASSVMGQGNGYT
>TRBD2|few|TRBV18
ASSPPVGEGPETQY
>-|once|TRBV6-1
ASRGQGYTEAF
>TRBD1|-|TRBV2
ASSVRGQGAGGQAF
>TRBD2|-|TRBV5-4
ASSPGTTRETQY
>-|once|TRBV2
ASSERHRDYGYT
>TRBD2|-|TRBV27
ASSEGGTAGGQY
>-|-|TRBV7-2
ASSLGTIDEQY
>-|once|TRBV28
ASSESLAPYGYT
>-|-|TRBV11-2
ASSLGPGGEQPQH
>-|-|TRBV18
ASAGAGNTIY
>TRBD1|-|TRBV9
ASSVNTGQGARGYT
>-|-|TRBV7-2
ASSLSIGGDEQF